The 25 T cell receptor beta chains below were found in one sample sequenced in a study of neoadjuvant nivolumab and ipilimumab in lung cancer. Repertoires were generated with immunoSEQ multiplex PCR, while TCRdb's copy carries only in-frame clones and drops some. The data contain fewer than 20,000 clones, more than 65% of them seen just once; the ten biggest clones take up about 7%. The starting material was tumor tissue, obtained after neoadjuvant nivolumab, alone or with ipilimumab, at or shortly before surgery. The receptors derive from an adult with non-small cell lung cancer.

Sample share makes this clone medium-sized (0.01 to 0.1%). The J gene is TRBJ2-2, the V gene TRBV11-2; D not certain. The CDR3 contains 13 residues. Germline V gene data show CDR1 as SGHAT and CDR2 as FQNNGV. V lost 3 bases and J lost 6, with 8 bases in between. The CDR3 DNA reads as TGTGCCAGCAGCTTTTTCCGACCCGGGGAGCTGTTTTTT. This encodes CASSFFRPGELFF.

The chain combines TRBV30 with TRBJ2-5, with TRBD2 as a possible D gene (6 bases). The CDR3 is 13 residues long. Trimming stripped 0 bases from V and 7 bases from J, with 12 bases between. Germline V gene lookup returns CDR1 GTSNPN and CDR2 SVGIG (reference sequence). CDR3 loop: CAWSVVGGGTQYF. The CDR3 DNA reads TGTGCCTGGAGTGTTGTCGGGGGAGGGACCCAGTACTTC.

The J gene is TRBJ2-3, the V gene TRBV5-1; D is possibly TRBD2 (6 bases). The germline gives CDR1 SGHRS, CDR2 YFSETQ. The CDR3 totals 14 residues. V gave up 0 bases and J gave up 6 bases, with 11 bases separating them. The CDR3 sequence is CASSLVRERDTQYF. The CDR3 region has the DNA TGCGCCAGCAGCTTGGTTCGGGAGCGGGATACGCAGTATTTT.

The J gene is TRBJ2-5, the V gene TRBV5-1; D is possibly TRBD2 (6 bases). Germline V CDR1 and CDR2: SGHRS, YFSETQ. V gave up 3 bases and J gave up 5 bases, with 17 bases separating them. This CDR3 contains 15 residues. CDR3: CASSSRLGGEETQYF. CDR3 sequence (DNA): TGCGCCAGCAGCTCCCGACTAGGAGGGGAGGAGACCCAGTACTTC.

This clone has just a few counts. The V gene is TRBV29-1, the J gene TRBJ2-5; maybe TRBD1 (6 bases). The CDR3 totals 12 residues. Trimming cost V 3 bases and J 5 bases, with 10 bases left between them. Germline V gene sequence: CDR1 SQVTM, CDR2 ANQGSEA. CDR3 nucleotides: TGCAGCGTTGACCCCCAGGGGGAGACCCAGTACTTC. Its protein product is CSVDPQGETQYF.

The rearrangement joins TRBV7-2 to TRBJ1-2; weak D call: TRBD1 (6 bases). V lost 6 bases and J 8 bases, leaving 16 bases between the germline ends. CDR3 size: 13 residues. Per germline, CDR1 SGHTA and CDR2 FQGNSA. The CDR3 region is CASSNYGGGGYTF. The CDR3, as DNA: TGTGCCAGCAGTAACTACGGGGGCGGGGGCTACACCTTC.

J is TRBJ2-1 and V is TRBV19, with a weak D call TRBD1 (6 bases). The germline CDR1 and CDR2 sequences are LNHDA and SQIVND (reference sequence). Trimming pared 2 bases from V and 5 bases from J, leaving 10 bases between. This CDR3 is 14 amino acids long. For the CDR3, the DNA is TGTGCCAGTAGTATATCGGACAGAAACAATGAGCAGTTCTTC. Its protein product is CASSISDRNNEQFF.

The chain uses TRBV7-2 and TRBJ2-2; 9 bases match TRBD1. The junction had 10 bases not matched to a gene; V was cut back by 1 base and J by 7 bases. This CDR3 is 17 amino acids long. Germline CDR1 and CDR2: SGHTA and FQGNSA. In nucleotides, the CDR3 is TGTGCCAGCAGCTTAGATTATAACAGGGGGCAAGGCGGGGAGCTGTTTTTT. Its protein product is CASSLDYNRGQGGELFF.

CDR3 in amino acids: CAISESSLAEDNEQFF. CDR3 in DNA: TGTGCCATCAGTGAGTCGTCGCTAGCGGAAGACAATGAGCAGTTCTTC. This chain joins TRBV10-3 and TRBJ2-1, with 7 bases identical to TRBD2. Germline V gives CDR1 ENHRY, CDR2 SYGVKD. The CDR3 loop spans 16 amino acids. V dropped 0 bases and J dropped 5; count of bases not matched to a gene: 7.

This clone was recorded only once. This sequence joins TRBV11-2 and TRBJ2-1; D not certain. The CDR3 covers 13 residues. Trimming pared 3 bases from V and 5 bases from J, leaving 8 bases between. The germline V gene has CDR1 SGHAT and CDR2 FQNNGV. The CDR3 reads CASSLGLNNEQFF. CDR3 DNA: TGTGCCAGCAGCTTGGGCTTGAACAATGAGCAGTTCTTC.

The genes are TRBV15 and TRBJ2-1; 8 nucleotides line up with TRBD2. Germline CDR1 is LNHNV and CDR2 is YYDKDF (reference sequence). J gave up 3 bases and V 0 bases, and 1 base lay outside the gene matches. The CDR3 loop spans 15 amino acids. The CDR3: CATSRELADYNEQFF. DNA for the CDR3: TGTGCCACCAGCAGAGAACTAGCGGACTACAATGAGCAGTTCTTC.

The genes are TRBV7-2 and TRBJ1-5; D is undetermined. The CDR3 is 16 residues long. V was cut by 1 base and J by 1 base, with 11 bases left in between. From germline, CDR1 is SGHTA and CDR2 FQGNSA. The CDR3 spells CASSLDSGGSNQPQHF. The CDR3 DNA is TGTGCCAGCAGCTTAGACTCCGGCGGGAGCAATCAGCCCCAGCATTTT.

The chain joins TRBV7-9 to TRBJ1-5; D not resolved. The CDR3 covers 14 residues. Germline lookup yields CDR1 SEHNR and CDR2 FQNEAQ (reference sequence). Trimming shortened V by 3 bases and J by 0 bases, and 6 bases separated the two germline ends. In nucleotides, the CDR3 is TGTGCCAGCAGCTTGGAGAATAGCAATCAGCCCCAGCATTTT. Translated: CASSLENSNQPQHF.

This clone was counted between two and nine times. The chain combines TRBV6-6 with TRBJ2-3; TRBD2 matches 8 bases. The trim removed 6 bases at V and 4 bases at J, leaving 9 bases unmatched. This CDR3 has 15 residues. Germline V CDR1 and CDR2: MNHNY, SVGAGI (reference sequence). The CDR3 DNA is TGTGCCAGCAGGCCGAGCGGGAGTGGCTCAGATACGCAGTATTTT. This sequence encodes CASRPSGSGSDTQYF.

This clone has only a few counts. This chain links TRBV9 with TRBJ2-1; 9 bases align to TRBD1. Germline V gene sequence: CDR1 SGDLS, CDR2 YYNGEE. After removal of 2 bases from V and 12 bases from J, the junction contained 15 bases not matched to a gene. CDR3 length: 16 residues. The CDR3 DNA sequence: TGTGCCAGCAGCGTGGGACAGGGAGTTCGAGGCGGGTGGCAGTTCTTC. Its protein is CASSVGQGVRGGWQFF.

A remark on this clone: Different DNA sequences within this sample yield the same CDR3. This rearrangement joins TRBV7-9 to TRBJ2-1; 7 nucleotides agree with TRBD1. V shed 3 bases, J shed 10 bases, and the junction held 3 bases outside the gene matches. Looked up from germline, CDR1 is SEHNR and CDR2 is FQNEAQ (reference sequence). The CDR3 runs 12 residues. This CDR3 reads CASSFLTGEQFF. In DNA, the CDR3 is TGTGCCAGCAGCTTTTTGACAGGGGAGCAGTTCTTC.

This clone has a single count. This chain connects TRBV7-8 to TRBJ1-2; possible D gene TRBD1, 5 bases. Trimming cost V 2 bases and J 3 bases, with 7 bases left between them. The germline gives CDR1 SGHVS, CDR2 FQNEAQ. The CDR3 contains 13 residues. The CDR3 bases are TGTGCCAGCAGCTTAACCAGGGACTATGGCTACACCTTC. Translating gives CASSLTRDYGYTF.

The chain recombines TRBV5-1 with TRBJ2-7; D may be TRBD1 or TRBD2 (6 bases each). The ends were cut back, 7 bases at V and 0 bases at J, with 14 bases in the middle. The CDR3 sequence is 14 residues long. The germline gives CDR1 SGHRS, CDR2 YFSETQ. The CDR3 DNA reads TGCGCCAGCCGGCGGGACAAGGGCTCCTACGAGCAGTACTTC. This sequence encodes CASRRDKGSYEQYF.

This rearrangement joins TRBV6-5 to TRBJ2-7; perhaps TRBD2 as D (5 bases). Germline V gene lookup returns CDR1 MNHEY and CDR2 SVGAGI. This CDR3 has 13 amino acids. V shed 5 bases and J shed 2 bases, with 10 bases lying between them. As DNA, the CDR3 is TGTGCCAGCAGTCCCGGGATCGCCTACGAGCAGTACTTC. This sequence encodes CASSPGIAYEQYF.

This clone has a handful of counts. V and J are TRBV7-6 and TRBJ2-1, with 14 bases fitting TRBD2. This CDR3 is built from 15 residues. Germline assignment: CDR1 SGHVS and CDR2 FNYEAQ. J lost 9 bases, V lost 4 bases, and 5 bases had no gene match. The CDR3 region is CASSSPGLAGAEQFF. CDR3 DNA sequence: TGTGCCAGCAGCTCCCCGGGACTAGCGGGAGCTGAGCAGTTCTTC.

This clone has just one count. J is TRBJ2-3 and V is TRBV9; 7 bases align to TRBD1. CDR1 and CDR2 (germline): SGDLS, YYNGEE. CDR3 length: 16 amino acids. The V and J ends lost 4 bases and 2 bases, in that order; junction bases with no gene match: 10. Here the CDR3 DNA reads TGTGCCAGCAGCCCGACCGGGACAGACAACACAGATACGCAGTATTTT. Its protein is CASSPTGTDNTDTQYF.

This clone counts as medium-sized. The CDR3 DNA reads TGTGCCTCATCCTCCCTCAAAAACAGGGCTCACACTGAAGCTTTCTTT. Protein product: CASSSLKNRAHTEAFF. The chain employs TRBV2 and TRBJ1-1; maybe TRBD1 (6 bases). V lost 11 bases, J lost 3 bases, and 25 bases lay in between. From germline, CDR1 is SNHLY and CDR2 FYNNEI. The CDR3 loop spans 16 amino acids.

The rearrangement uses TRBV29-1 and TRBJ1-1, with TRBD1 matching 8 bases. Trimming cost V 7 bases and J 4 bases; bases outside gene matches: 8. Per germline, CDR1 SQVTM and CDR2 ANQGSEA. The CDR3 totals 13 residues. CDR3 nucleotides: TGCAGCGGGATGACAGGGGCCAGCACTGAAGCTTTCTTT. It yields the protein CSGMTGASTEAFF.

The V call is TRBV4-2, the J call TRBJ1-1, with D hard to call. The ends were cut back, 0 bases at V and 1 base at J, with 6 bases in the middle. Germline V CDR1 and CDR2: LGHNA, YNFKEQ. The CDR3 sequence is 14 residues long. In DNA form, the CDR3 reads TGTGCCAGCAGCCAAGACCCCTGGAACACTGAAGCTTTCTTT. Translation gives CASSQDPWNTEAFF.

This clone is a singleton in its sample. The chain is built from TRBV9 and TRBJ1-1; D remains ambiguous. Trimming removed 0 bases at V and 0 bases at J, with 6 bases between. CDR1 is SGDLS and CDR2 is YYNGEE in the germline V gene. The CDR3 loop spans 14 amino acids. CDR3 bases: TGTGCCAGCAGCGTAGGTAACATGAACACTGAAGCTTTCTTT. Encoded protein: CASSVGNMNTEAFF. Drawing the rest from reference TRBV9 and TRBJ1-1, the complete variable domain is DSGVTQTPKHLITATGQRVTLRCSPRSGDLSVYWYQQSLDQGLQFLIQYYNGEERAKGNILERFSAQQFPDLHSELNLSSLELGDSALYFCASSVGNMNTEAFFGQGTRLTVV.